One sample yielded the 26 T cell receptor beta chains listed below, sequenced in a study of blood T cell repertoires in COVID-19. Data came from immunoSEQ multiplex PCR; TCRdb stores just in-frame clones and leaves some out. Found here are 60,000 to 70,000 clones, 86% of them singletons; the top ten hold 3.5% to 5%. Input material: peripheral blood. The receptors derive from a man aged 50 or older with active COVID-19.

This sequence joins TRBV6-5 and TRBJ1-2, with 9 bases identical to TRBD1. The CDR3 runs 13 residues. Trimming removed 7 bases from V and 2 bases from J; junction bases left unmatched: 2. The V gene's germline CDR1 is MNHEY and CDR2 SVGAGI. As DNA, the CDR3 is TGTGCCAGCATCGGGACAGGGAACTATGGCTACACCTTC. Amino acid sequence: CASIGTGNYGYTF.

This clone has just a few counts. The rearrangement uses TRBV7-3 and TRBJ1-2; possible D gene TRBD1, 6 bases. Germline loops: CDR1 SGHTA, CDR2 FQGTGA. CDR3 size: 14 residues. V shed 2 bases and J shed 5 bases, with 12 bases lying between them. The CDR3 protein is CASSLQGSIYGYTF. The CDR3 DNA sequence: TGTGCCAGCAGCTTACAGGGGTCAATATATGGCTACACCTTC.

The gene calls are TRBV6-6 and TRBJ1-1; D not certain. From germline, CDR1 is MNHNY and CDR2 SVGAGI (reference sequence). There are 9 residues in the CDR3. Trimming cost V 10 bases and J 2 bases, with 2 bases left between them. The CDR3 region has the DNA TGTGCCACTAACACTGAAGCTTTCTTT. Amino acid sequence: CATNTEAFF.

This chain uses TRBV9 with TRBJ2-1, with 10 bases lining up with TRBD2. The ends lost 0 bases at V and 9 bases at J; junction bases unmatched: 6. The CDR3 consists of 15 residues. CDR1 is SGDLS and CDR2 is YYNGEE in the germline V gene. CDR3 DNA sequence: TGTGCCAGCAGCGTAGAACTAGCGGGGAGGGGTGAGCAGTTCTTC. Translated, it gives CASSVELAGRGEQFF.

The chain couples TRBV27 to TRBJ2-7; D is possibly TRBD2 (5 bases). Germline V lookup: CDR1 MNHEY, CDR2 SMNVEV (reference sequence). Trimming removed 2 bases from V and 0 bases from J, with 11 bases in between. The CDR3 is 15 amino acids. DNA for the CDR3: TGTGCCAGCAGTTTAAGCGGCGAGTCCTCCTACGAGCAGTACTTC. It translates to CASSLSGESSYEQYF.

V usage is TRBV4-2 and J usage is TRBJ2-6; D is unclear. V gave up 1 base and J gave up 2 bases, with 3 bases separating them. CDR1 is LGHNA and CDR2 is YNFKEQ in the germline V gene. The CDR3 has 14 residues. CDR3: CASSQVTGANVLTF. CDR3 sequence (DNA): TGTGCCAGCAGCCAAGTTACTGGGGCCAACGTCCTGACTTTC.

The rearrangement joins TRBV5-6 to TRBJ2-2, with 7 bases aligning to TRBD1. This CDR3 contains 16 residues. The germline gives CDR1 SGHDT, CDR2 YYEEEE. V lost 4 bases to trimming and J lost 4 bases; unmatched junction nucleotides: 10. The chain's CDR3 is CASSQTGWGGTGELFF. The CDR3 DNA is TGTGCCAGCAGCCAGACAGGGTGGGGTGGCACCGGGGAGCTGTTTTTT.

The V and J genes are TRBV2 and TRBJ1-2, with 8 positions matching TRBD1. Trimming at V came to 8 bases and at J to 8 bases, leaving 10 bases not matched to a gene. CDR1 and CDR2 from the germline V gene are SNHLY and FYNNEI. The CDR3 is 13 amino acids. This chain's CDR3 is CASGSQGARGYTF. DNA of the CDR3: TGTGCCAGCGGATCCCAGGGGGCGCGAGGCTACACCTTC.

This chain links TRBV12-5 with TRBJ2-1, with a tentative D call TRBD1 (6 bases). The CDR3 extends over 14 amino acids. Germline CDR1 reads LGHNT; CDR2 reads FRNRAP. Trimming removed 6 bases at V and 4 bases at J, with 13 bases between. CDR3 sequence (DNA): TGTGCTAGTGGGGCCGGGACACAGTACAATGAGCAGTTCTTC. Translation: CASGAGTQYNEQFF.

The chain employs TRBV3-1 (or the pseudogene TRBV3-2) and TRBJ2-7; the match to TRBD2 covers 7 bases. V lost 6 bases, J lost 6 bases, and 11 bases stayed unmatched. Germline V lookup: CDR1 LGHDT, CDR2 YNNKEL (reference sequence). This CDR3 has 14 residues. The CDR3 sequence: CASRSRGGQGEQYF. In DNA, the CDR3 is TGTGCCAGCAGATCAAGGGGAGGGCAGGGCGAGCAGTACTTC.

The chain joins TRBV5-4 to TRBJ1-2, with D possibly being TRBD1 (6 bases). V was cut by 0 bases and J by 5 bases, with 17 bases left in between. From germline, CDR1 is SGHNT and CDR2 YYREEE (reference sequence). The CDR3 covers 16 residues. CDR3 sequence reads: CASSLGGGRREYGYTF. DNA for the CDR3: TGTGCCAGCAGCTTGGGGGGGGGCAGGAGGGAATATGGCTACACCTTC.

The gene calls are TRBV7-3 and TRBJ2-3; D is undetermined. The CDR3 runs to 11 residues. Germline CDR1 and CDR2: SGHTA and FQGTGA. V was pared by 3 bases and J by 4 bases, with 2 bases between. CDR3 in DNA: TGTGCCAGCAGCTTCTCAGATACGCAGTATTTT. Its translation is CASSFSDTQYF.

This chain connects TRBV24-1 to TRBJ2-2; tentatively, D is TRBD2 (6 bases). The CDR3 extends over 16 amino acids. Trimming shortened V by 2 bases and J by 1 base, and 10 bases separated the two germline ends. Germline assignment: CDR1 KGHDR and CDR2 SFDVKD. CDR3 sequence reads: CATSDSGGGNTGELFF. CDR3 nucleotides: TGTGCCACCAGTGATTCTGGGGGAGGGAACACCGGGGAGCTGTTTTTT.

This sequence joins TRBV28 and TRBJ1-6; D not certain. The ends were cut back, 4 bases at V and 0 bases at J, with 10 bases in the middle. Germline CDR1 is MDHEN and CDR2 is SYDVKM. CDR3 size: 16 residues. CDR3 nucleotide sequence: TGTGCCAGCAGTTCCCTCGGGAGCTCCTATAATTCACCCCTCCACTTT. This translates into CASSSLGSSYNSPLHF.

This chain uses TRBV15 with TRBJ2-1; the match to TRBD2 covers 10 bases. This CDR3 comprises 20 residues. Trimming removed 5 bases from V and 1 base from J; junction bases left unmatched: 17. CDR1 LNHNV and CDR2 YYDKDF come from the germline V gene (reference sequence). Here the CDR3 DNA reads TGTGCCACCAGCGGAGGGACCCAAGCGGGAGGGCTTTGGTCCTACAATGAGCAGTTCTTC. It is translated as CATSGGTQAGGLWSYNEQFF. The whole variable domain, remainder taken from reference TRBV15 and TRBJ2-1, is DAMVIQNPRYQVTQFGKPVTLSCSQTLNHNVMYWYQQKSSQAPKLLFHYYDKDFNNEADTPDNFQSRRPNTSFCFLDIRSPGLGDTAMYLCATSGGTQAGGLWSYNEQFFGPGTRLTVL.

The rearrangement uses TRBV7-9 and TRBJ1-1, with D tentatively TRBD1 (6 bases). The CDR3 is made up of 14 amino acids. Trimming removed 3 bases at V and 5 bases at J, with 13 bases between. The germline CDR1 and CDR2 sequences are SEHNR and FQNEAQ (reference sequence). The CDR3 protein is CASSLDSALTEAFF. The CDR3 DNA is TGTGCCAGCAGCTTGGACAGTGCTTTGACTGAAGCTTTCTTT.

The genes are TRBV7-8 and TRBJ2-7; D might be TRBD1 (5 bases). The germline V and J ends were trimmed by 1 base and 3 bases, with 10 bases remaining between them. This CDR3 contains 14 residues. The germline CDR1 and CDR2 sequences are SGHVS and FQNEAQ. The CDR3 DNA reads TGTGCCAGCAGCTTAGGCCGACAGATCTACGAGCAGTACTTC. As protein: CASSLGRQIYEQYF. Combining the CDR3 with reference TRBV7-8 and TRBJ2-7 gives the whole variable domain GAGVSQSPRYKVAKRGQDVALRCDPISGHVSLFWYQQALGQGPEFLTYFQNEAQLDKSGLPSDRFFAERPEGSVSTLKIQRTQQEDSAVYLCASSLGRQIYEQYFGPGTRLTVT.

V and J are TRBV11-3 and TRBJ2-7; D gene uncertain. CDR3 length: 12 residues. The germline V gene has CDR1 SGHNT and CDR2 YENEEA. Trimming took off 0 bases at V and 9 bases at J, with 9 bases between the two ends. The CDR3 spells CASSLDRVGQYF. CDR3 nucleotides: TGTGCCAGCAGCTTAGACCGGGTAGGGCAGTACTTC.

This clone was detected only a few times. The chain carries TRBV19 and TRBJ1-5, with D possibly matching TRBD1 (6 bases). With 1 base removed from V and 2 bases from J, the gap between germline ends came to 12 bases. This CDR3 spans 16 amino acids. In germline, CDR1 is LNHDA, CDR2 SQIVND (reference sequence). Here the CDR3 DNA reads TGTGCCAGTAGTATAGCGAGGGGGAAAGGCAATCAGCCCCAGCATTTT. Translating gives CASSIARGKGNQPQHF.

The chain recombines TRBV18 with TRBJ1-1; the match to TRBD1 covers 7 bases. Germline CDR1 and CDR2: KGHSH and LQKENI. The length of the CDR3 is 14 residues. The V and J ends lost 3 bases and 5 bases, in that order; junction bases with no gene match: 6. The CDR3 loop is CASSPPTQGTEAFF. The CDR3 coding sequence is TGTGCCAGCTCACCTCCTACACAGGGGACTGAAGCTTTCTTT. The full variable domain, its missing parts supplied by reference TRBV18 and TRBJ1-1, is NAGVMQNPRHLVRRRGQEARLRCSPMKGHSHVYWYRQLPEEGLKFMVYLQKENIIDESGMPKERFSAEFPKEGPSILRIQQVVRGDSAAYFCASSPPTQGTEAFFGQGTRLTVV.

The chain combines TRBV27 with TRBJ2-2; D is perhaps TRBD2 (5 bases). This CDR3 has 15 amino acids. Between the trimmed V and J ends, which lost 2 bases and 2 bases, there was a span of 9 bases. Per germline, CDR1 MNHEY and CDR2 SMNVEV (reference sequence). Here the CDR3 reads CASSLRGPNTGELFF. The CDR3 DNA reads TGTGCCAGCAGTTTACGCGGGCCTAACACCGGGGAGCTGTTTTTT.

The chain uses TRBV7-9 and TRBJ1-2; tentative D call: TRBD1 (5 bases). V lost 4 bases and J lost 8, with 17 bases in between. The CDR3 runs to 14 residues. The germline gives CDR1 SEHNR, CDR2 FQNEAQ (reference sequence). CDR3 amino acids: CASSSPGLGSGYTF. The CDR3 nucleotides read TGTGCCAGCAGCTCCCCGGGACTCGGATCGGGCTACACCTTC.

This clone came up a few times. The chain joins TRBV11-2 to TRBJ2-7, with a possible D match to TRBD1 (6 bases). V was trimmed by 4 bases and J by 3 bases, leaving 22 bases between them. Germline V gene data show CDR1 as SGHAT and CDR2 as FQNNGV. CDR3 size: 17 residues. The CDR3 nucleotides read TGTGCCAGCAGCTCCATCCGGCGGCGGTCAGGGGACTACGAGCAGTACTTC. Protein: CASSSIRRRSGDYEQYF.

This clone was observed a single time. The chain has TRBV11-3 and TRBJ1-3; the D gene is possibly TRBD1 (6 bases). This CDR3 is 15 amino acids long. Per germline, CDR1 SGHNT and CDR2 YENEEA. With 4 bases removed from V and 6 bases from J, the gap between germline ends came to 16 bases. Here the CDR3 DNA reads TGTGCCAGCAGCTCCAGGGGCCGGGGAGTAAACACCATATATTTT. Encoded protein: CASSSRGRGVNTIYF.

This clone was detected only once. V is TRBV6-5 and J is TRBJ1-6; perhaps TRBD1 as D (6 bases). Germline V gives CDR1 MNHEY, CDR2 SVGAGI. Deletions cut 4 bases from V and 5 bases from J, with 9 bases between. The CDR3 has 14 residues. The CDR3 is CASSWRTDNSPLHF. In DNA, the CDR3 is TGTGCCAGCAGTTGGCGGACAGATAATTCACCCCTCCACTTT.

The J gene is TRBJ2-7, the V gene TRBV7-3, with D maybe TRBD2 (5 bases). Germline CDR1 and CDR2: SGHTA and FQGTGA. Trimming left V 1 base short and J 6 bases short, with 10 bases between. This CDR3 is built from 13 residues. CDR3 sequence (DNA): TGTGCCAGCAGCTTAAACGGGGATCTCGAGCAGTACTTC. It encodes CASSLNGDLEQYF.